This T cell receptor beta chain was identified in a study of vaccination and CD4 T cells after COVID-19. Study observations and caveats: Convalescent patients were relatively few, and early post-infection timepoints were missing.

The Oncomine TCR Beta short-read assay was applied to DNA of cultured CD4+ T cells. Cultured CD4+ T cells yielded the extracted genomic DNA. One entry per CDR3 protein, called by TCRdb with MiXCR from the PCR reads. The repertoire holds about 9,200 distinct CDR3 sequences, with 35% as singletons. Germline assignment: CDR1 DFQATT and CDR2 SNEGSKA (reference sequence). The CDR3 has 14 residues. Trimming at V came to 6 bases and at J to 3 bases, leaving 9 bases not matched to a gene. This sample's treatment: roughly nine-day PBMC culture with coronavirus spike peptide pools or control peptides (ViraFEST assay). One should note that the unexposed donor's CD4+ T cells were collected before the COVID-19 pandemic (2011-2018). TCRs were sequenced by ViraFEST after antigen-specific T cells had been expanded with peptide pools. Negative selection yielded CD4+ T cells from day-10 cultures. The table lists this clonotype with a few counts. Its target is not known.

The chain couples TRBV20-1 to TRBJ2-7; 9 nucleotides agree with TRBD2. Specimen: CD4+ T cells from blood, cultured in vitro. The TCR originated in a human donor in good health. CDR3 bases: TGCAGTGCCGATCGGCCTAGCGGGAACTACGAGCAGTACTTC. This encodes CSADRPSGNYEQYF.